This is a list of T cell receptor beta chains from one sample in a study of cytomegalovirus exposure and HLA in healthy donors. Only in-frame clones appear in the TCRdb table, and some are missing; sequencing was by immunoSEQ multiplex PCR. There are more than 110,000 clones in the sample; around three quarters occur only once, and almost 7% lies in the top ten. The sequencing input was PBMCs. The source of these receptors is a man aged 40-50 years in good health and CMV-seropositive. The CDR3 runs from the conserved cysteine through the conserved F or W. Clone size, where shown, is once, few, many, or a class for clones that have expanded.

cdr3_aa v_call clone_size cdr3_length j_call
CASSLFWTGGAGELFF TRBV11-3 - 16 TRBJ2-2
CASSLLPDRYSNQPQHF TRBV19 - 17 TRBJ1-5
CASRMTARGIYGYTF TRBV27 - 15 TRBJ1-2
CASSLGDRVTSYTF TRBV27 few 14 TRBJ1-2
CASSGRDRVVYGYTF TRBV6-5 - 15 TRBJ1-2
CASSTQGQGAREQYF TRBV19 - 15 TRBJ2-7
CASSQGPASYNEQFF TRBV4-3 - 15 TRBJ2-1
CASSQAGGGPDYEQYF TRBV14 - 16 TRBJ2-7
CASSSGRADTQYF TRBV7-9 few 13 TRBJ2-3
CATARGGGTNEKLFF TRBV27 - 15 TRBJ1-4
CASSLGGTDSPYEQYF TRBV7-9 - 16 TRBJ2-7
CASSTRTSGNEQFF TRBV2 - 14 TRBJ2-1
CAIKGQQETQYF TRBV10-3 - 12 TRBJ2-5
CASSPRRRLNTEAFF TRBV28 - 15 TRBJ1-1
CASRTLAVDNEQFF TRBV10-3 - 14 TRBJ2-1
CASSDSKFVGARRNIQYF TRBV6-4 - 18 TRBJ2-4
CASSHQFGELFF TRBV4-3 - 12 TRBJ2-2
CASSQFRGRSVNTEAFF TRBV4-1 - 17 TRBJ1-1
CASGRGTGATNYGYTF TRBV2 - 16 TRBJ1-2
CASSLGAGLQETQYF TRBV11-2 few 15 TRBJ2-5
CASSPEGKTRGTNEKLFF TRBV4-2 - 18 TRBJ1-4
CASSWDSRDEQYF TRBV6-1 once 13 -
CASREQGGPTNEKLFF TRBV28 few 16 TRBJ1-4
CASSLSGSRGDGYTF TRBV28 - 15 TRBJ1-2
CASSLAGVSTEAFF TRBV28 few 14 TRBJ1-1
CASSLARTGTGRTEAFF TRBV7-8 - 17 TRBJ1-1
CAISPNNQPQHF TRBV10-3 - 12 TRBJ1-5
CASSQGMAWTSGVYNEQFF TRBV14 few 19 TRBJ2-1
CASSIDRVVGELFF TRBV19 - 14 TRBJ2-2
CASSVTGLNTEAFF TRBV19 - 14 TRBJ1-1
CASSLAGVDTEAFF TRBV5-4 - 14 TRBJ1-1
CASSLVVSPTTNEKLFF TRBV11-2 - 17 TRBJ1-4
CASSLVRNTGELFF TRBV7-2 - 14 TRBJ2-2
CASSQGAGTSNQPQHF TRBV18 once 16 TRBJ1-5
CASSVNTEAFF TRBV25-1 - 11 TRBJ1-1
CASSHQSVSSGSTDTQYF TRBV4-2 few 18 TRBJ2-3
CASSQGDSRGYTF TRBV4-1 - 13 TRBJ1-2
CASSQMWTGLGTGELFF TRBV19 - 17 TRBJ2-2
CSVESGGANEQFF TRBV29-1 - 13 TRBJ2-1
CASSSGTGMHNSPLHF TRBV6-5 - 16 TRBJ1-6
CASSLEQGAYYGYTF TRBV5-1 - 15 TRBJ1-2
CASSPRSREAFF TRBV7-2 - 12 TRBJ1-1
CASSLPGQGEQYF TRBV5-1 - 13 -